The entry below describes one T cell receptor (beta chain). Its target is not known. Naive CD8 cells comprised CD45RO-negative, CCR7-positively selected cells, excluding terminally differentiated effector memory CD45RA+ cells. Donors comprised only Caucasian adults living in Nashville, Tennessee. V dropped 4 bases and J dropped 4 bases, with 13 bases sitting between them. Per germline, CDR1 MNHNY and CDR2 SVGAGI (reference sequence). This CDR3 is 15 amino acids long. The sample is drawn from a study of shared clonotypes between healthy human individuals. The table came from immunoSEQ multiplex PCR; TCRdb's copy has only in-frame clones and leaves some out. The sample has roughly 2.1 million clones, roughly 91% seen once. Overall study findings and caveats: Memory subsets generally showed lower estimated richness than naive subsets.

Input material: naive CD8+ T cells from PBMCs. The chain joins TRBV6-6 to TRBJ2-2; D not certain. This TCR derives from a man younger than 35 in good health. Some clones in this sample may be carry-over from other donors' samples. The CDR3 region has the DNA TGTGCCAGCAGTTCCACGAAGGATTTCACCGGGGAGCTGTTTTTT. Its translation is CASSSTKDFTGELFF.